The table lists the clone carrying this TCR beta chain with many counts. TCRdb reanalysed the 5' RACE reads using MiXCR and keeps one entry per CDR3 protein. Here the sample spans 130,000 to 150,000 distinct CDR3 sequences, roughly 3.2% being singletons. V was pared by 7 bases and J by 5 bases, with 15 bases between. The CDR3 consists of 13 residues. Germline V lookup: CDR1 MDHEN, CDR2 SYDVKM. The record originates from a study of identical twins. Sequenced: memory T cells sorted from blood. V usage is TRBV28 and J usage is TRBJ2-7; D is uncertain. The receptor's source is a man between 18 and 29 years old in good health. CDR3 nucleotides: TGTGCCAGCATGTTTGAGGATAGGCACGAGCAGTACTTC. Its protein is CASMFEDRHEQYF.